A selection of T cell receptor beta chains follows, all from one sample in a study of blood T cell repertoires in COVID-19. The table came from immunoSEQ multiplex PCR; TCRdb's copy has only in-frame clones and leaves some out. The sample lists 150,000 to 200,000 clones; around 79% were seen once. The sequenced material came from peripheral blood. These receptors were taken from a man aged 55 to 69 with active or convalescent COVID-19. CDR3s include the opening cysteine and the closing phenylalanine or tryptophan. The D gene is left open where the match is weak. For some rows the clone size is stated as once, few or many, or as a class when expanded; others skip it.

size	D	V	J	CDR3	DNA
.	.	TRBV4-2	TRBJ2-7	CASRGLAYEQYF	TGTGCCAGCAGAGGACTTGCCTACGAGCAGTACTTC
.	TRBD1	TRBV2	TRBJ1-1	CATRDREEGGEAFF	TGTGCCACCCGAGACAGGGAAGAGGGAGGTGAAGCTTTCTTT
.	TRBD2	TRBV27	TRBJ2-4	CASSLGLAENIQYF	TGTGCCAGCAGCTTGGGACTAGCTGAGAACATTCAGTACTTC
.	.	TRBV15	TRBJ2-3	CATSKGMGASTDTQYF	TGTGCCACCAGCAAGGGGATGGGGGCTAGCACAGATACGCAGTATTTT
once	.	TRBV27	TRBJ1-2	CASSLRGSNGYTF	TGTGCCAGCAGTTTAAGGGGTAGCAATGGCTACACCTTC
.	.	TRBV9	TRBJ2-2	CASSVSYRNTGELFF	TGTGCCAGCAGCGTGTCCTATCGGAACACCGGGGAGCTGTTTTTT
.	TRBD2	TRBV7-2	TRBJ2-3	CASSSTTSALDTQYF	TGTGCCAGCAGCTCCACGACTAGCGCATTAGATACGCAGTATTTT
.	.	TRBV3-1/TRBV3-2	TRBJ1-4	CASKERANEKLFF	TGTGCCAGCAAGGAGAGGGCTAATGAAAAACTGTTTTTT
.	TRBD2	TRBV5-1	TRBJ2-7	CASSPGLAGPYYEQYF	TGCGCCAGCAGCCCCGGACTAGCGGGACCCTACTACGAGCAGTACTTC
once	.	TRBV21-1	TRBJ2-2	CASSKEQGEINTGELFF	TGTGCCAGCAGCAAAGAACAGGGGGAAATCAACACCGGGGAGCTGTTTTTT
.	.	TRBV18	TRBJ1-5	CASSPAGNQPQHF	TGTGCCAGCTCCCCCGCGGGGAATCAGCCCCAGCATTTT
.	.	TRBV5-1	TRBJ1-2	CASSPEQGVDGYTF	TGCGCCAGCAGCCCGGAACAGGGAGTGGATGGCTACACCTTC
.	TRBD2	TRBV18	TRBJ2-1	CASSPTSGEQFF	TGTGCCAGCTCACCAACTAGCGGTGAGCAGTTCTTC
.	.	TRBV5-6	TRBJ2-5	CASSFARGRETQYF	TGTGCCAGCAGCTTCGCCCGAGGGCGAGAGACCCAGTACTTC
once	TRBD2	TRBV29-1	TRBJ2-1	CSVGVRDYNEQFF	TGCAGCGTTGGGGTCCGGGACTATAATGAGCAGTTCTTC
.	TRBD2	TRBV7-2	TRBJ2-1	CASSLGRESGNEQFF	TGTGCCAGCAGCTTAGGGCGGGAGTCGGGCAATGAGCAGTTCTTC
.	.	TRBV7-2	TRBJ1-5	CASSSGGQPQHF	TGTGCCAGCAGCTCAGGTGGGCAGCCCCAGCATTTT
.	.	TRBV29-1	TRBJ1-1	CSVLGGPEAFF	TGCAGCGTCCTGGGCGGGCCTGAAGCTTTCTTT
.	.	TRBV6-2/TRBV6-3	TRBJ2-7	CASSLDAGSYEQYF	TGTGCCAGCAGTCTGGACGCGGGATCCTACGAGCAGTACTTC
few	TRBD1	TRBV29-1	TRBJ1-5	CSVRTGTHQPQHF	TGCAGCGTTCGGACAGGGACGCATCAGCCCCAGCATTTT
.	TRBD1	TRBV3-1/TRBV3-2	TRBJ2-5	CASSQDRGGETQYF	TGTGCCAGCAGCCAGGACAGGGGTGGGGAGACCCAGTACTTC
.	TRBD1	TRBV6-6	TRBJ2-7	CASGRGQTYEQYF	TGTGCCAGCGGCAGGGGGCAGACCTACGAGCAGTACTTC
.	TRBD2	TRBV28	TRBJ2-1	CASSAVAGGFNEQFF	TGTGCCAGCAGTGCTGTAGCGGGAGGATTCAATGAGCAGTTCTTC
.	.	TRBV13	TRBJ1-2	CASSSSHIGDYGYTF	TGTGCCAGCAGCTCCTCCCATATCGGAGACTATGGCTACACCTTC
.	TRBD1	TRBV7-2	TRBJ2-5	CASSTGTGGETQYF	TGTGCCAGCAGCACGGGGACAGGAGGGGAGACCCAGTACTTC
.	.	TRBV7-9	TRBJ2-7	CASSFTLTTLSYEQYF	TGTGCCAGCAGCTTCACCTTGACTACCCTCTCCTACGAGCAGTACTTC
.	TRBD1	TRBV24-1	TRBJ2-5	CATSGQGVGQETQYF	TGTGCCACCAGTGGACAGGGAGTAGGGCAAGAGACCCAGTACTTC
.	.	TRBV6-2/TRBV6-3	TRBJ2-5	CASSQPGVQETQYF	TGTGCCAGCAGCCAACCGGGAGTACAAGAGACCCAGTACTTC
few	.	TRBV7-6	TRBJ2-1	CASSLALSPLYNEQFF	TGTGCCAGCAGCTTAGCGCTCAGTCCCCTTTACAATGAGCAGTTCTTC
once	TRBD1	TRBV19	TRBJ1-2	CASSILPGQGQHYGYTF	TGTGCCAGTAGTATACTGCCCGGACAGGGGCAACACTATGGCTACACCTTC
.	TRBD1	TRBV5-1	TRBJ2-2	CASSFQGANTGELFF	TGCGCCAGCAGCTTCCAGGGGGCTAACACCGGGGAGCTGTTTTTT
.	.	TRBV3-1/TRBV3-2	TRBJ1-4	CASSQDVAGASGEKLFF	TGTGCCAGCAGCCAAGATGTTGCAGGGGCCTCCGGTGAAAAACTGTTTTTT
.	.	TRBV12-3/TRBV12-4	TRBJ1-6	CASSFPDSPLHF	TGTGCCAGCAGTTTCCCTGATTCACCCCTCCACTTT
.	.	TRBV28	TRBJ1-1	CASTYLIRGWTEAFF	TGTGCCAGCACCTACCTCATAAGGGGTTGGACTGAAGCTTTCTTT
.	TRBD1	TRBV9	TRBJ1-2	CASSVEGARGRNYGYTF	TGTGCCAGCAGCGTAGAGGGGGCGAGGGGGCGGAACTATGGCTACACCTTC
few	TRBD2	TRBV7-2	TRBJ2-7	CASSSGLAGGYEQYF	TGTGCCAGCAGCTCTGGACTAGCGGGAGGCTACGAGCAGTACTTC
once	TRBD2	TRBV5-1	TRBJ2-1	CASSLALAGDNEQFF	TGCGCCAGCAGCTTAGCGCTAGCGGGGGACAATGAGCAGTTCTTC
.	.	TRBV6-2/TRBV6-3	TRBJ1-2	CASSGTQGNYGYTF	TGTGCCAGCAGTGGTACACAGGGCAACTATGGCTACACCTTC
few	TRBD1	TRBV20-1	TRBJ1-5	CSASGTGGSVGNQPQHF	TGCAGTGCTAGTGGGACAGGGGGATCAGTAGGCAATCAGCCCCAGCATTTT
.	.	TRBV7-3	TRBJ2-2	CASRRQPNTGELFF	TGTGCCAGTCGCAGACAGCCGAACACCGGGGAGCTGTTTTTT
.	TRBD2	TRBV4-3	TRBJ2-7	CASSQDNSGTSSYEQYF	TGCGCCAGCAGCCAAGATAACAGCGGGACTAGCTCCTACGAGCAGTACTTC
.	.	TRBV9	TRBJ1-3	CASSPQGGGATGNTIYF	TGTGCCAGCAGCCCACAAGGTGGGGGGGCGACTGGAAACACCATATATTTT
.	TRBD1	TRBV5-1	TRBJ2-5	CASGLRGGQGYETQYF	TGCGCCAGCGGCTTGAGGGGGGGACAGGGCTATGAGACCCAGTACTTC
.	.	TRBV7-6	TRBJ2-7	CASSLAGGPNYEQYF	TGTGCCAGCAGCTTAGCCGGGGGACCGAACTACGAGCAGTACTTC
.	.	TRBV3-1/TRBV3-2	TRBJ2-1	CASSQDLGGIQNEQFF	TGTGCCAGCAGCCAAGATCTCGGCGGGATCCAGAATGAGCAGTTCTTC
.	TRBD1	TRBV4-2	TRBJ1-5	CASSQDTGESNQPQHF	TGTGCCAGCAGCCAAGATACAGGGGAAAGCAATCAGCCCCAGCATTTT
.	TRBD1	TRBV29-1	TRBJ2-2	CSVGTGGYGELFF	TGCAGCGTTGGGACAGGGGGGTATGGGGAGCTGTTTTTT
.	TRBD2	TRBV7-2	TRBJ2-5	CASSLGTSEQETQYF	TGTGCCAGCAGCCTCGGGACTAGCGAGCAAGAGACCCAGTACTTC
.	.	TRBV5-4	TRBJ2-1	CASSLFPSYNEQFF	TGTGCCAGCAGCTTGTTCCCTTCCTACAATGAGCAGTTCTTC
.	.	TRBV15	TRBJ2-7	CATSRDLQAYEQYF	TGTGCCACCAGCAGAGATTTGCAGGCCTACGAGCAGTACTTC
once	.	TRBV14	TRBJ1-1	CASSQGIRGNTEAFF	TGTGCCAGCAGCCAAGGGATAAGGGGGAATACTGAAGCTTTCTTT
.	.	TRBV18	TRBJ2-7	CASSPLLSGSTYEQYF	TGTGCCAGCTCACCACTCTTGAGCGGGTCGACCTACGAGCAGTACTTC
few	.	TRBV9	TRBJ2-7	CASSVIGTGDQYF	TGTGCCAGCAGCGTAATTGGTACGGGAGACCAGTACTTC
once	.	TRBV9	TRBJ2-1	CASSAEGVAGSSFDEQFF	TGTGCCAGCAGCGCCGAGGGGGTTGCGGGTAGCTCTTTCGATGAGCAGTTCTTC
.	TRBD2	TRBV6-6	TRBJ2-3	CASSRTSSQDTQYF	TGTGCCAGCAGTAGGACTAGCTCCCAAGATACGCAGTATTTT
.	TRBD2	TRBV9	TRBJ2-1	CASSGSGKGEQFF	TGTGCCAGCAGCGGTAGCGGGAAGGGTGAGCAGTTCTTC
.	TRBD2	TRBV2	TRBJ2-5	CASTREGRGQETQYF	TGTGCCAGCACGAGGGAGGGAAGAGGACAAGAGACCCAGTACTTC
.	TRBD2	TRBV6-2/TRBV6-3	TRBJ2-1	CASSYRTSGTFYNEQFF	TGTGCCAGCAGTTACCGGACTAGCGGGACGTTTTACAATGAGCAGTTCTTC
.	.	TRBV6-6	TRBJ1-3	CASSPAKQGGGNTIYF	TGTGCCAGCAGCCCTGCCAAACAGGGCGGCGGAAACACCATATATTTT